These 5 T cell receptor beta chains were all obtained from the same sample, sequenced in a study of identical twins. TCRdb itself ran the 5' RACE reads through MiXCR, one entry per CDR3 protein. The sample has roughly 710,000 distinct CDR3 sequences; 5.5% to 7.5% are singletons. What was sequenced was naive T cells sorted from blood. The receptor source for this set is a man aged 18 to 35 in good health.

The chain uses TRBV19 and TRBJ2-5; no clear D. The CDR3 totals 12 residues. V shed 8 bases and J shed 7 bases, with 14 bases lying between them. Germline CDR1 is LNHDA and CDR2 is SQIVND (reference sequence). The CDR3 reads CASALTAGTQYF. The CDR3 DNA reads TGTGCCAGTGCTTTAACCGCCGGGACCCAGTACTTC.

The chain has TRBV15 and TRBJ2-2; the match to TRBD1 covers 8 bases. The CDR3 loop spans 13 amino acids. Germline loops: CDR1 LNHNV, CDR2 YYDKDF (reference sequence). Germline trimming cut 8 bases from V and 5 bases from J; bases unmatched to any gene: 4. Written as DNA, the CDR3 is TGTGCCACCGACAGGGGAGCTACCGGGGAGCTGTTTTTT. Residues: CATDRGATGELFF.

The chain employs TRBV5-1 and TRBJ2-1; 10 bases fit TRBD2. J was trimmed by 14 bases and V by 3 bases; bases with no gene match: 8. Germline V gene data show CDR1 as SGHRS and CDR2 as YFSETQ. This CDR3 has 13 amino acids. DNA of the CDR3: TGCGCCAGCAGCTCGGGACTAGCGTCAGACGAGTTCTTC. It is translated as CASSSGLASDEFF.

This clonotype was detected a few times. This chain links TRBV19 with TRBJ2-3, with 7 bases aligning to TRBD2. The CDR3 runs to 14 residues. The germline V gene has CDR1 LNHDA and CDR2 SQIVND (reference sequence). Trimming cost V 7 bases and J 2 bases; bases outside gene matches: 6. The CDR3 region is CASIGLADTDTQYF. The CDR3 nucleotides are TGTGCCAGTATCGGGCTAGCGGACACAGATACGCAGTATTTT.

The chain has TRBV6-5 and TRBJ2-1; a possible D gene is TRBD2 (5 bases). Germline values: CDR1 MNHEY, CDR2 SVGAGI. V lost 5 bases and J 7 bases, leaving 15 bases between the germline ends. This CDR3 contains 14 residues. DNA for the CDR3: TGTGCCAGCAGTCACACGGACTTGCTTAATGAGCAGTTCTTC. Residues: CASSHTDLLNEQFF.